This T cell receptor beta chain was captured in a study of Ad26.COV2.S vaccination and SARS-CoV-2 variants. About the study: Among those in the COV1001 Ad26.COV2.S trial arm was the donor. Study-level findings and limits: Substantial breadth in spike-specific CD8+ and CD4+ T cell responses was reportedly seen after vaccination. Total T cell responses, in the TCR breadth and depth analyses, may have been underestimated.

In its sample, this clone was seen once. Its antigen is not identified. Sample treatment: some 20 received Ad26.COV2.S at low or high dose, single or two shots; about five received placebo; per-sample allocation not given. Samples came from day 63 after the first vaccine or placebo injection. Donation was by an adult aged 18-55 years who was in Boston. TCRdb keeps only in-frame clones here, not all; method: immunoSEQ multiplex PCR. Of about 350,000 clones listed, 80% to 90% are singletons. This clonotype was obtained from a person between 18 and 65 years old who received the Ad26.COV2.S COVID-19 vaccine or a placebo. This specimen was peripheral blood, taken in a trial of Ad26.COV2.S vaccine versus placebo.

CDR3 residues: CASSTEGGDQPQHF. The DNA for the CDR3 is TGTGCCAGCAGTACTGAGGGGGGAGATCAGCCCCAGCATTTT. This chain joins TRBV7-9 and TRBJ1-5; a possible D gene is TRBD1 (6 bases). The V end lost 6 bases, the J end lost 5 bases, and 14 bases lay between the germline ends. CDR1 SEHNR and CDR2 FQNEAQ come from the germline V gene (reference sequence). CDR3 size: 14 residues.